The 6 T cell receptor beta chains presented below share a single source sample, sequenced in a study of shared clonotypes between healthy human individuals. CD8 cells regarded as naive lacked CD45RO, were positively chosen for CCR7, and omitted terminally differentiated effector memory CD45RA+ cells. TCRdb's table, derived via immunoSEQ multiplex PCR, lists solely in-frame clones and lacks some. The sample holds 2 million to 2.5 million clones, more than 85% seen once. The sequenced material came from naive CD8+ T cells from PBMCs. These receptors were taken from a man aged 18 to 35 in good health. Some clones in this sample may be carry-over from other donors' samples.

V usage is TRBV2 and J usage is TRBJ2-7; D not certain. V lost 0 bases and J 2 bases, leaving 11 bases between the germline ends. CDR1 is SNHLY, CDR2 FYNNEI, per germline. This CDR3 has 15 residues. CDR3 region: CASSEASAETYEQYF. The CDR3, as DNA: TGTGCCAGCAGTGAAGCGTCGGCTGAGACCTACGAGCAGTACTTC.

This chain connects TRBV13 to TRBJ2-7; D perhaps matches TRBD2 (5 bases). The CDR3 length is 13 residues. V lost 5 bases and J lost 1, with 9 bases in between. Germline V gene lookup returns CDR1 PRHDT and CDR2 FYEKMQ (reference sequence). For the CDR3, the DNA is TGTGCCAGCAGCCCCGGACTGTCCTACGAGCAGTACTTC. Translation gives CASSPGLSYEQYF.

The rearrangement joins TRBV5-5 to TRBJ1-5; the D is unclear. V was trimmed by 0 bases and J by 0 bases, leaving 4 bases between them. Germline-derived CDR1 and CDR2 are SGHKS and YYEKEE (reference sequence). The CDR3 has 14 amino acids. The CDR3: CASSLEVSNQPQHF. The CDR3 DNA reads as TGTGCCAGCAGCTTGGAAGTTAGCAATCAGCCCCAGCATTTT.

This chain connects TRBV5-1 to TRBJ2-3, with 8 bases aligning to TRBD2. This CDR3 has 16 residues. CDR1 SGHRS and CDR2 YFSETQ come from the germline V gene. Trimming removed 4 bases from V and 1 base from J; junction bases left unmatched: 8. Written as DNA, the CDR3 is TGCGCCAGCAGCCCCTGGACTAGCACGGGCACAGATACGCAGTATTTT. Translation: CASSPWTSTGTDTQYF.

The rearrangement uses TRBV2 and TRBJ2-4; tentative D call: TRBD2 (5 bases). Trimming removed 2 bases at V and 1 base at J, with 18 bases between. Germline V gene lookup returns CDR1 SNHLY and CDR2 FYNNEI. The CDR3 totals 18 residues. CDR3 sequence reads: CASSEWSETRGAKNIQYF. CDR3 bases: TGTGCCAGCAGTGAATGGTCGGAGACTCGAGGGGCCAAAAACATTCAGTACTTC.

The gene calls are TRBV7-6 and TRBJ1-1; D is unresolved. The CDR3 has 15 amino acids. From germline, CDR1 is SGHVS and CDR2 FNYEAQ. The V end was cut by 4 bases, the J end by 1 base, with 13 bases between. The CDR3 sequence is CASSSPWTENTEAFF. Here the CDR3 DNA reads TGTGCCAGCAGCTCCCCCTGGACCGAGAACACTGAAGCTTTCTTT. Complete variable domain (other parts from reference TRBV7-6 and TRBJ1-1): GAGVSQSPRYKVTKRGQDVALRCDPISGHVSLYWYRQALGQGPEFLTYFNYEAQQDKSGLPNDRFSAERPEGSISTLTIQRTEQRDSAMYRCASSSPWTENTEAFFGQGTRLTVV.